The present entry profiles one T cell receptor (beta chain) with its context. Its antigen is unidentified. Repertoires were generated with immunoSEQ multiplex PCR, while TCRdb's copy carries only in-frame clones and drops some. The sample yields some 4,200 clones, about four fifths seen once. The sample comes from a study of high-grade serous ovarian cancer treatment subgroups. Whole-study context: Mean per sample: approximately 13,000 reads, some 7,500 unique TCR beta rearrangements. Findings and limits, study-wide: TCR relatedness rose with neoantigen level and trended with mutation load. Bulk tumor TCR sequencing gave no spatial information. Only CDR3 was analyzed; CDR1 and CDR2 were not.

V was trimmed by 0 bases and J by 2 bases, leaving 14 bases between them. From germline, CDR1 is SGHAT and CDR2 FQNNGV. The CDR3 has 16 amino acids. The tumor samples were collected prior to definitive surgery or chemotherapy. The source of this sequence is a human donor with high-grade serous ovarian cancer. This sequence joins TRBV11-2 and TRBJ2-7, with a tentative D call TRBD1 (5 bases). What was sequenced was tumor tissue. CDR3 amino acids: CASSLDVGLLPYEQYF. CDR3 coding DNA: TGTGCCAGCAGCTTAGATGTGGGGCTGTTGCCCTACGAGCAGTACTTC.